Listed below are T cell receptor beta chains from one sample, sequenced in a study of prognosis after radiotherapy for stage I lung cancer. TCRdb redid the calling of the multiplex PCR reads with MiXCR, one entry per CDR3 protein. The sample lists around 63,000 distinct CDR3 sequences, approximately 25% seen once, with roughly 7.5% in the top ten. Sequenced here: PBMCs, sampled before or after stereotactic body radiation therapy (not recorded which). The receptors originated from a donor aged 50 or older with non-small cell lung cancer. CDR3s include the opening cysteine and the closing phenylalanine or tryptophan. D genes are given only for firm matches.

v_call: TRBV5-1
j_call: TRBJ2-3
d_call: TRBD2
cdr3_aa: CASSFDLTSGGTDTQYF

v_call: TRBV7-2
j_call: TRBJ2-1
d_call: -
cdr3_aa: CASSPKGGAYNEQFF

v_call: TRBV6-1
j_call: TRBJ1-3
d_call: -
cdr3_aa: CASSTQYAGNTIYF

v_call: TRBV15
j_call: TRBJ1-5
d_call: -
cdr3_aa: CATSQLNRFQGPQHF

v_call: TRBV3-1
j_call: TRBJ2-4
d_call: -
cdr3_aa: CASSQDEGNIQYF

v_call: TRBV5-5
j_call: TRBJ1-5
d_call: -
cdr3_aa: CASSRGGSSNQPQHF

v_call: TRBV20-1
j_call: TRBJ2-7
d_call: -
cdr3_aa: CSAAPPGANYEQYF

v_call: TRBV4-1
j_call: TRBJ1-2
d_call: -
cdr3_aa: CASSQEREKGVYGYTF

v_call: TRBV6-1
j_call: TRBJ2-5
d_call: TRBD1
cdr3_aa: CASNSLGTGRETQYF

v_call: TRBV6-1
j_call: TRBJ1-1
d_call: -
cdr3_aa: CASSRREPEAFF

v_call: TRBV3-1
j_call: TRBJ2-1
d_call: -
cdr3_aa: CASSHLPPGLQGNEQFF

v_call: TRBV28
j_call: TRBJ2-3
d_call: -
cdr3_aa: CASKSGATSTDTHYF